This T cell receptor beta chain was recorded in a study of glioma-infiltrating T cells after dendritic cell vaccination. Time point indicated: after dendritic cell vaccination, including at tumor progression/relapse. With 1 base removed from V and 0 bases from J, the gap between germline ends came to 7 bases. The CDR3 extends over 14 amino acids. Germline-derived CDR1 and CDR2 are LNHNV and YYDKDF (reference sequence). The immunoSEQ assay amplified TCRB CDR3 from up to 2 ug DNA. The assay was immunoSEQ multiplex PCR, and TCRdb's table has in-frame clones only and misses some. The table lists 80,000 to 100,000 clones, roughly 80% of them singletons, with about 5.5% in the top ten.

The V call is TRBV15, the J call TRBJ2-7; no clear D. The receptor's source is a human donor with glioblastoma. Specimen: blood, collected after dendritic cell vaccination. The CDR3 DNA follows: TGTGCCACCAGCAGAGTGTCCAGCTCCTACGAGCAGTACTTC. It encodes CATSRVSSSYEQYF.